These 31 T cell receptor beta chains originate from one sample sequenced in a study of blood T cell repertoires in COVID-19. Produced via immunoSEQ multiplex PCR; TCRdb's table is partial and in-frame only. The sample shows 240,000 or so clones, around 90% of them seen only once. The sample consisted of peripheral blood. These receptors were collected from a woman aged 35 to 49 who had recovered from COVID-19.

This chain uses TRBV11-2 with TRBJ2-1; 12 nucleotides align to TRBD2. CDR1 is SGHAT and CDR2 is FQNNGV in the germline V gene. The CDR3 length is 14 residues. V trimming: 5 bases; J trimming: 6 bases; junction bases outside the gene matches: 2. Here the CDR3 reads CASSPSGRANEQFF. The CDR3 DNA is TGTGCCAGCAGCCCTAGCGGGAGGGCCAATGAGCAGTTCTTC.

The gene calls are TRBV9 and TRBJ2-3; D is undetermined. The CDR3 consists of 14 residues. Trimming removed 2 bases from V and 0 bases from J, with 7 bases in between. Germline V CDR1 and CDR2: SGDLS, YYNGEE. Here the CDR3 DNA reads TGTGCCAGCAGCGTGGGCGAGAGCACAGATACGCAGTATTTT. Its translation: CASSVGESTDTQYF. The complete variable domain, with remaining parts taken from reference TRBV9 and TRBJ2-3, reads DSGVTQTPKHLITATGQRVTLRCSPRSGDLSVYWYQQSLDQGLQFLIQYYNGEERAKGNILERFSAQQFPDLHSELNLSSLELGDSALYFCASSVGESTDTQYFGPGTRLTVL.

This chain uses TRBV29-1 with TRBJ2-5; TRBD2 matches 8 bases. Germline-derived CDR1 and CDR2 are SQVTM and ANQGSEA. CDR3 length equals 17 residues. J lost 2 bases, V lost 1 base, and 12 bases had no gene match. CDR3 DNA: TGCAGCGTTGAAGCCCCCCGGCTAGCGGGCCCGCAAGAGACCCAGTACTTC. This codes for CSVEAPRLAGPQETQYF. The variable domain in full, with the rest retrieved from reference TRBV29-1 and TRBJ2-5, is SAVISQKPSRDICQRGTSLTIQCQVDSQVTMMFWYRQQPGQSLTLIATANQGSEATYESGFVIDKFPISRPNLTFSTLTVSNMSPEDSSIYLCSVEAPRLAGPQETQYFGPGTRLLVL.

This chain uses TRBV19 with TRBJ1-2, with D perhaps matching TRBD1 (5 bases). The CDR3 has 15 amino acids. CDR1 LNHDA and CDR2 SQIVND come from the germline V gene (reference sequence). V dropped 6 bases and J dropped 5 bases, with 19 bases sitting between them. CDR3 protein: CASSTWGTRGYGYTF. In DNA, the CDR3 is TGTGCCAGTAGCACCTGGGGCACCCGGGGGTATGGCTACACCTTC.

On this clone: This CDR3 is also generated by other DNA sequences in the sample. V gene TRBV7-2 combines with J gene TRBJ1-1; 7 bases match TRBD1. CDR1 is SGHTA, CDR2 FQGNSA, per germline. V gave up 5 bases and J gave up 2 bases; unmatched junction bases: 5. The CDR3 spans 14 residues. CDR3 sequence: CASSPRTGNTEAFF. The CDR3 nucleotides read TGTGCCAGCAGCCCCCGGACAGGCAACACTGAAGCTTTCTTT.

Here the CDR3 reads CASSRSPAGGPGTGELFF. The CDR3 nucleotides are TGTGCCAGCAGCCGGTCCCCAGCGGGAGGGCCGGGGACCGGGGAGCTGTTTTTT. This rearrangement joins TRBV5-4 to TRBJ2-2; TRBD2 agrees at 10 bases. This CDR3 region has 18 residues. Germline CDR1 is SGHNT and CDR2 is YYREEE (reference sequence). V lost 4 bases, J lost 5 bases, and 14 bases stayed unmatched. Complete variable domain (other parts from reference TRBV5-4 and TRBJ2-2): ETGVTQSPTHLIKTRGQQVTLRCSSQSGHNTVSWYQQALGQGPQFIFQYYREEENGRGNFPPRFSGLQFPNYSSELNVNALELDDSALYLCASSRSPAGGPGTGELFFGEGSRLTVL.

The V call is TRBV7-8, the J call TRBJ2-5; a possible D gene is TRBD2 (5 bases). V gave up 3 bases and J gave up 5 bases, with 25 bases separating them. The length of the CDR3 is 18 residues. The germline CDR1 and CDR2 sequences are SGHVS and FQNEAQ. This CDR3 is CASSLDRGWRPLEETQYF. The CDR3 DNA reads TGTGCCAGCAGCTTGGATCGGGGATGGCGGCCCCTCGAGGAGACCCAGTACTTC.

J is TRBJ2-1 and V is TRBV2, with 8 positions matching TRBD2. Germline CDR1 and CDR2: SNHLY and FYNNEI. This CDR3 is built from 16 residues. The V gene end was trimmed by 3 bases and the J gene end by 10 bases; junction bases not matched to a gene: 14. CDR3 protein: CASSERGLAGSGEQFF. DNA of the CDR3: TGTGCCAGCAGTGAGCGGGGATTAGCGGGATCGGGGGAGCAGTTCTTC.

The genes are TRBV4-3 and TRBJ1-1, with 9 bases identical to TRBD1. V was pared by 1 base and J by 6 bases, with 9 bases of the junction left unmatched. The germline CDR1 and CDR2 sequences are LGHNA and YSLEER. The CDR3 sequence is 16 residues long. This CDR3 is CASSQGWGTGFSEAFF. The CDR3 DNA follows: TGCGCCAGCAGCCAAGGGTGGGGGACAGGGTTCTCTGAAGCTTTCTTT.

The J gene is TRBJ1-2, the V gene TRBV30; D might be TRBD1 (6 bases). Trimming took 0 bases from V and 8 from J, leaving 25 bases between them. CDR1 is GTSNPN, CDR2 SVGIG, per germline (reference sequence). The CDR3 consists of 17 residues. The CDR3 DNA sequence: TGTGCCTGGAGTGTAAGGGGGACAACCTACTCCGGCTGGGGCTACACCTTC. Its protein product is CAWSVRGTTYSGWGYTF.

This chain links TRBV13 with TRBJ2-7; TRBD2 matches 7 bases. The J segment lost 5 bases and the V segment lost 5 bases, leaving 6 bases of the junction unmatched. This CDR3 contains 13 residues. The germline CDR1 and CDR2 sequences are PRHDT and FYEKMQ (reference sequence). This CDR3 is CASSPGTTNEQYF. The CDR3 DNA reads as TGTGCCAGCAGCCCAGGGACTACTAACGAGCAGTACTTC.

This sequence joins TRBV12-3 or TRBV12-4 and TRBJ1-6; D perhaps matches TRBD1 (5 bases). CDR3 length: 13 residues. V was cut by 4 bases and J by 5 bases, with 6 bases left in between. The DNA of the CDR3 is TGTGCCAGCAGTTCAGGGAATAATTCACCCCTCCACTTT. Its protein is CASSSGNNSPLHF.

The chain uses TRBV2 and TRBJ1-2; possible D gene TRBD1, 5 bases. V was trimmed by 6 bases and J by 4 bases, leaving 18 bases between them. Germline V lookup: CDR1 SNHLY, CDR2 FYNNEI. CDR3 length: 15 residues. This CDR3 is CASSKLGQGIYGYTF. The CDR3 nucleotides are TGTGCCAGCAGCAAATTGGGGCAGGGTATCTATGGCTACACCTTC.

V usage is TRBV5-8 and J usage is TRBJ1-5, with D tentatively TRBD1 (5 bases). V was cut by 4 bases and J by 2 bases, with 13 bases left in between. The germline CDR1 and CDR2 sequences are SGHTS and YDEGEE. This CDR3 region has 15 residues. The CDR3: CASSPPGVGNQPQHF. CDR3 nucleotides: TGTGCCAGCAGCCCGCCGGGGGTGGGCAATCAGCCCCAGCATTTT.

This clone was seen a few times. The chain is built from TRBV19 and TRBJ1-1; possibly TRBD1 for D (5 bases). V lost 6 bases, J lost 9 bases, and 17 bases lay in between. CDR1 LNHDA and CDR2 SQIVND come from the germline V gene (reference sequence). CDR3 length: 13 amino acids. The CDR3 sequence: CASSMAGGSKAFF. The CDR3 DNA sequence: TGTGCCAGTAGCATGGCGGGGGGGTCCAAAGCTTTCTTT.

This sequence joins TRBV7-2 and TRBJ1-1; TRBD1 is a possible D gene (6 bases). Germline-derived CDR1 and CDR2 are SGHTA and FQGNSA. The V and J ends lost 5 bases and 1 base respectively, with 14 bases between them. The CDR3 is made up of 15 amino acids. Written as DNA, the CDR3 is TGTGCCAGCAGCACCGCCGGGACACAGAACACTGAAGCTTTCTTT. Translation: CASSTAGTQNTEAFF.

V is TRBV11-2 and J is TRBJ2-1, with D unclear. Germline V gene lookup returns CDR1 SGHAT and CDR2 FQNNGV. V was clipped by 1 base and J by 5 bases, with 12 bases between them. The CDR3 extends over 15 amino acids. Here the CDR3 reads CASSLADNGDNEQFF. The CDR3 coding sequence is TGTGCCAGCAGCTTAGCCGACAACGGCGACAATGAGCAGTTCTTC.

CDR3 protein: CASSYPSGGGAGYTF. CDR3 in DNA: TGTGCCAGCAGTTACCCGTCCGGAGGGGGCGCGGGCTACACCTTC. The rearrangement joins TRBV6-6 to TRBJ1-2; 7 bases agree with TRBD1. Germline V gene sequence: CDR1 MNHNY, CDR2 SVGAGI (reference sequence). With V trimmed by 2 bases and J by 8 bases, 11 bases remained unmatched. There are 15 residues in the CDR3.

The CDR3 loop is CSVKGTSGSSTDTQYF. CDR3 nucleotide sequence: TGCAGCGTGAAGGGGACTAGCGGGTCGAGCACAGATACGCAGTATTTT. The V and J genes are TRBV29-1 and TRBJ2-3, with 12 bases lining up with TRBD2. The germline V gene has CDR1 SQVTM and CDR2 ANQGSEA. The length of the CDR3 is 16 residues. V trimming: 6 bases; J trimming: 0 bases; junction bases outside the gene matches: 7.

The gene calls are TRBV3-1 (or the pseudogene TRBV3-2) and TRBJ2-3; TRBD2 agrees at 12 bases. J lost 0 bases, V lost 4 bases, and 2 bases had no gene match. The CDR3 has 16 amino acids. Per the germline V gene, CDR1 is LGHDT and CDR2 is YNNKEL (reference sequence). The CDR3 protein is CASSRTSGASTDTQYF. Written as DNA, the CDR3 is TGTGCCAGCAGCCGGACTAGCGGGGCTAGCACAGATACGCAGTATTTT.

The genes are TRBV11-3 and TRBJ2-1; 7 nucleotides agree with TRBD1. CDR1 is SGHNT, CDR2 YENEEA, per germline. V was pared by 1 base and J by 2 bases, with 2 bases of the junction left unmatched. This CDR3 spans 15 amino acids. The CDR3: CASSLVGTAYNEQFF. The CDR3 region has the DNA TGTGCCAGCAGCTTAGTGGGGACAGCCTACAATGAGCAGTTCTTC. The complete variable domain, with remaining parts taken from reference TRBV11-3 and TRBJ2-1, reads EAGVVQSPRYKIIEKKQPVAFWCNPISGHNTLYWYLQNLGQGPELLIRYENEEAVDDSQLPKDRFSAERLKGVDSTLKIQPAELGDSAVYLCASSLVGTAYNEQFFGPGTRLTVL.

The chain joins TRBV5-8 to TRBJ2-7; 8 bases agree with TRBD2. The ends lost 0 bases at V and 2 bases at J; junction bases unmatched: 4. The CDR3 contains 15 residues. The germline gives CDR1 SGHTS, CDR2 YDEGEE. The CDR3 protein is CASSLGQGLAYEQYF. For the CDR3, the DNA is TGTGCCAGCAGCTTGGGTCAGGGACTAGCCTACGAGCAGTACTTC.

The chain links TRBV6-6 to TRBJ2-2; tentatively, D is TRBD1 (6 bases). The CDR3 is 12 residues long. V was cut by 5 bases and J by 11 bases, with 12 bases left in between. Germline V gives CDR1 MNHNY, CDR2 SVGAGI (reference sequence). CDR3 protein: CASSPTGTELFF. CDR3 bases: TGTGCCAGCAGTCCCACAGGGACCGAGCTGTTTTTT.

This clone was counted between two and nine times. The rearrangement links TRBV30 to TRBJ1-4, with TRBD1 matching 8 bases. The length of the CDR3 is 14 residues. Trimming took 5 bases from V and 8 from J; bases not matched to a gene: 10. Germline V gene lookup returns CDR1 GTSNPN and CDR2 SVGIG (reference sequence). This chain's CDR3 is CAWGTGTGWEKLFF. The CDR3 DNA follows: TGTGCCTGGGGGACCGGGACAGGCTGGGAAAAACTGTTTTTT.

The rearrangement uses TRBV6-6 and TRBJ1-1, with a tentative D call TRBD1 (6 bases). Per the germline V gene, CDR1 is MNHNY and CDR2 is SVGAGI (reference sequence). CDR3 length equals 14 residues. Deletions cut 11 bases from V and 0 bases from J, with 16 bases between. The CDR3, as DNA: TGTGCCGTACAGGGTGGGATTATGAACACTGAAGCTTTCTTT. Amino acids: CAVQGGIMNTEAFF.

The chain has TRBV9 and TRBJ1-3, with D perhaps matching TRBD1 (5 bases). Germline loops: CDR1 SGDLS, CDR2 YYNGEE. V dropped 7 bases and J dropped 0 bases, with 11 bases sitting between them. This CDR3 has 14 residues. For the CDR3, the DNA is TGTGCCAGCCAGGGATCCGACTCTGGAAACACCATATATTTT. Protein product: CASQGSDSGNTIYF.

The rearrangement links TRBV6-6 to TRBJ1-3, with 9 bases identical to TRBD1. This CDR3 has 16 residues. CDR1 is MNHNY, CDR2 SVGAGI, per germline (reference sequence). V shed 2 bases and J 8 bases; nucleotides not matched to a gene: 10. CDR3 loop: CASSYLSQGAADTIYF. The CDR3 nucleotides read TGTGCCAGCAGTTACCTATCACAGGGGGCGGCGGACACCATATATTTT.

The chain recombines TRBV7-9 with TRBJ2-1; TRBD2 matches at 8 bases. The CDR3 totals 16 residues. The trim removed 5 bases at V and 7 bases at J, leaving 13 bases unmatched. The germline V gene encodes CDR1 SEHNR and CDR2 FQNEAQ (reference sequence). The chain's CDR3 is CASSRIAGRPGNEQFF. In nucleotides, the CDR3 is TGTGCCAGCAGCCGCATAGCGGGAAGGCCCGGAAATGAGCAGTTCTTC.

The J gene is TRBJ2-1, the V gene TRBV11-3; D gene ambiguous. The germline V and J ends were trimmed by 5 bases and 4 bases, with 9 bases remaining between them. The CDR3 spans 13 residues. In germline, CDR1 is SGHNT, CDR2 YENEEA. The CDR3 nucleotides read TGTGCCAGCAGCGCTCGGTGGTACAATGAGCAGTTCTTC. It specifies CASSARWYNEQFF.

This rearrangement joins TRBV24-1 to TRBJ2-7; 10 bases are a match to TRBD1. The CDR3 spans 16 residues. V trimming: 4 bases; J trimming: 0 bases; junction bases outside the gene matches: 5. Germline V gives CDR1 KGHDR, CDR2 SFDVKD. The CDR3 nucleotides are TGTGCCACCAGTGACCCGGGACAGGGGAGCTCCTACGAGCAGTACTTC. This sequence encodes CATSDPGQGSSYEQYF.

This rearrangement joins TRBV10-3 to TRBJ2-7; TRBD2 aligns across 10 bases. CDR1 is ENHRY, CDR2 SYGVKD, per germline. CDR3 length: 14 amino acids. V shed 6 bases, J shed 0 bases, and the junction held 2 bases outside the gene matches. CDR3 amino acids: CAIRRTSGSYEQYF. In DNA, the CDR3 is TGTGCCATCAGGAGGACTAGCGGCTCCTACGAGCAGTACTTC.